Presented here are 9 T cell receptor beta chains from one specimen sequenced in a study of cytomegalovirus exposure and HLA in healthy donors. Primers: 60 Vbeta forward and 13 Jbeta reverse. The protocol was immunoSEQ multiplex PCR, while the TCRdb copy is restricted to in-frame clones and leaves out a portion. The data contain fewer than 100,000 clones, approximately 80% of them singletons. The source material was PBMCs. These receptors were taken from a man aged 35 to 55 in good health and CMV-seronegative.

This clone was detected once. The genes are TRBV7-9 and TRBJ2-7; TRBD1 aligns across 9 bases. Germline trimming cut 3 bases from V and 1 base from J; bases unmatched to any gene: 4. From germline, CDR1 is SEHNR and CDR2 FQNEAQ (reference sequence). The CDR3 sequence is 15 residues long. The DNA of the CDR3 is TGTGCCAGCAGCTTTGGGACAGGGTGGTCCTACGAGCAGTACTTC. Translating gives CASSFGTGWSYEQYF.

In nucleotides, the CDR3 is TGTGCCAGCAGTGAAGGGAGGACCATATATTTT. This codes for CASSEGRTIYF. The chain is built from TRBV6-1 and TRBJ1-3; the D is unclear. Germline V gene data show CDR1 as MNHNS and CDR2 as SASEGT. The CDR3 is 11 amino acids. V lost 1 base to trimming and J lost 10 bases, with 5 bases between them.

V is TRBV7-9 and J is TRBJ2-3; D unresolved. Germline V gene data show CDR1 as SEHNR and CDR2 as FQNEAQ (reference sequence). The V and J ends lost 4 bases and 2 bases respectively, with 13 bases between them. The CDR3 is 15 residues long. CDR3 region: CASSSHTIITDTQYF. For the CDR3, the DNA is TGTGCCAGCAGCTCACATACAATAATCACAGATACGCAGTATTTT.

J is TRBJ1-6 and V is TRBV30, with a possible D match to TRBD1 (6 bases). V shed 2 bases and J shed 7 bases, with 18 bases lying between them. Germline CDR1 GTSNPN, CDR2 SVGIG (reference sequence). This CDR3 region has 16 residues. This CDR3 reads CAWSRGGALGNSPLHF. The CDR3 DNA sequence: TGTGCCTGGAGTAGAGGGGGGGCCCTGGGAAATTCACCCCTCCACTTT.

The J gene is TRBJ1-1, the V gene TRBV6-1; D remains unclear. The CDR3 is 13 amino acids. Germline CDR1 is MNHNS and CDR2 is SASEGT. V lost 6 bases and J 0 bases, leaving 8 bases between the germline ends. CDR3 sequence (DNA): TGTGCCAGCAGGAACAACATGAACACTGAAGCTTTCTTT. Translated: CASRNNMNTEAFF.

CDR3 residues: CASSLGQGGWEQFF. CDR3 coding DNA: TGTGCCAGCAGCTTAGGGCAGGGGGGTTGGGAGCAGTTCTTC. The chain combines TRBV7-9 with TRBJ2-1, with D possibly TRBD1 on 7 matching bases. The CDR3 has 14 residues. The germline V gene has CDR1 SEHNR and CDR2 FQNEAQ (reference sequence). The ends were cut back, 1 base at V and 10 bases at J, with 14 bases in the middle. The variable domain in full, with the rest retrieved from reference TRBV7-9 and TRBJ2-1, is DTGVSQNPRHKITKRGQNVTFRCDPISEHNRLYWYRQTLGQGPEFLTYFQNEAQLEKSRLLSDRFSAERPKGSFSTLEIQRTEQGDSAMYLCASSLGQGGWEQFFGPGTRLTVL.

V and J are TRBV6-1 and TRBJ1-2; 9 nucleotides agree with TRBD1. The germline CDR1 and CDR2 sequences are MNHNS and SASEGT. This CDR3 spans 14 amino acids. V trimming: 6 bases; J trimming: 2 bases; junction bases outside the gene matches: 4. Here the CDR3 reads CASRRTGENYGYTF. DNA for the CDR3: TGTGCCAGCAGACGGACAGGGGAGAACTATGGCTACACCTTC.

The V and J genes are TRBV7-9 and TRBJ1-1; TRBD1 matches at 8 bases. Looked up from germline, CDR1 is SEHNR and CDR2 is FQNEAQ (reference sequence). This CDR3 is 16 amino acids long. V was clipped by 4 bases and J by 1 base; unmatched bases: 8. CDR3 region: CASSSGTGIGNTEAFF. CDR3 DNA sequence: TGTGCCAGCAGCTCGGGGACAGGAATTGGGAACACTGAAGCTTTCTTT. The full variable domain, its missing parts supplied by reference TRBV7-9 and TRBJ1-1, is DTGVSQNPRHKITKRGQNVTFRCDPISEHNRLYWYRQTLGQGPEFLTYFQNEAQLEKSRLLSDRFSAERPKGSFSTLEIQRTEQGDSAMYLCASSSGTGIGNTEAFFGQGTRLTVV.

The chain has TRBV30 and TRBJ2-7, with a tentative D call TRBD1 (5 bases). Trimming stripped 2 bases from V and 6 bases from J, with 11 bases between. Per germline, CDR1 GTSNPN and CDR2 SVGIG (reference sequence). The CDR3 is made up of 12 amino acids. This CDR3 is CAWSLLGVEQYF. The CDR3 nucleotides read TGTGCCTGGAGTCTTCTAGGGGTCGAGCAGTACTTC.